This TCR beta chain was retrieved from a study of blood T cell repertoires in COVID-19. Profiling relied on immunoSEQ multiplex PCR, and the TCRdb table lists in-frame clones only, not all of them. The top ten hold about 7.3% of the sample, which has over 150,000 clones, about 86% seen once. Between the trimmed V and J ends, which lost 5 bases and 4 bases, there was a span of 6 bases. Looked up from germline, CDR1 is SGHVS and CDR2 is FQNEAQ. The CDR3 is 12 amino acids. The receptor was isolated from a man aged 45 to 65 with active or convalescent COVID-19. Material for sequencing was peripheral blood. The rearrangement links TRBV7-8 to TRBJ1-3, with no clear D. Here the CDR3 reads CASSLTGNTIYF. The CDR3 bases are TGTGCCAGCAGCCTGACAGGAAACACCATATATTTT. The complete variable domain, with remaining parts taken from reference TRBV7-8 and TRBJ1-3, reads GAGVSQSPRYKVAKRGQDVALRCDPISGHVSLFWYQQALGQGPEFLTYFQNEAQLDKSGLPSDRFFAERPEGSVSTLKIQRTQQEDSAVYLCASSLTGNTIYFGEGSWLTVV.